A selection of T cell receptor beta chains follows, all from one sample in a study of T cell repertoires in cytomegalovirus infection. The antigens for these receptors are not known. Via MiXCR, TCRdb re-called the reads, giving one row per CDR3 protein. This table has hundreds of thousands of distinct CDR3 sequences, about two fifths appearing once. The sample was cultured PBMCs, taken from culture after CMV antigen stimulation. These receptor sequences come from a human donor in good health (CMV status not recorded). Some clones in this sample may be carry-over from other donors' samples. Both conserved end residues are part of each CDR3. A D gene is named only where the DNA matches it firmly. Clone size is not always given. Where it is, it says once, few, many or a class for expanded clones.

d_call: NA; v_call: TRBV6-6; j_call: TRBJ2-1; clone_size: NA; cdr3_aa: CASSYRSEQFF; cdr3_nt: TGTGCCAGCAGTTACCGATCCGAGCAGTTCTTC
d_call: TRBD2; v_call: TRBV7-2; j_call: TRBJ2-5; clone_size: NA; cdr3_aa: CASSLVVTSGAAYF; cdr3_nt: TGTGCCAGCAGCTTAGTAGTGACTAGCGGGGCCGCGTACTTC
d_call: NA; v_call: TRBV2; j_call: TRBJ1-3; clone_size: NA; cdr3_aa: CASAQASSGNTIYF; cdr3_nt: TGTGCCAGCGCCCAGGCCAGCTCTGGAAACACCATATATTTT
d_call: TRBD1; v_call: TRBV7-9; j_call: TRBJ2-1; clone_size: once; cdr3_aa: CASSFRTGPEQFF; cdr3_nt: TGTGCCAGCAGCTTCAGGACAGGGCCAGAGCAGTTCTTC
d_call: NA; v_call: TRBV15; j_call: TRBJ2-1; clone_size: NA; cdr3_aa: CATSRDKSVYNEQFF; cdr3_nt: TGTGCCACCAGCAGAGATAAATCCGTCTACAATGAGCAGTTCTTC
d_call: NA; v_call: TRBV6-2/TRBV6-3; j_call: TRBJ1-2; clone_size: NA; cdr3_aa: CASSYRGTYGYTF; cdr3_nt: TGTGCCAGCAGTTATAGAGGAACCTATGGCTACACCTTC
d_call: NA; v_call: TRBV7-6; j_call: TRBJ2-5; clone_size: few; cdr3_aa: CASNWGAQETQYF; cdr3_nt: TGTGCCAGCAACTGGGGGGCTCAAGAGACCCAGTACTTC
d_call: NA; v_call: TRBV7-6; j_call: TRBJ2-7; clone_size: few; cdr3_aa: CASSLAFNGAYEQYF; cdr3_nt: TGTGCCAGCAGCTTAGCTTTTAACGGGGCCTACGAGCAGTACTTC
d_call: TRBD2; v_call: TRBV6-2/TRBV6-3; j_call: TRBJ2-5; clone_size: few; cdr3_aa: CASGPSSGARDETQYF; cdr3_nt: TGTGCCAGCGGCCCCAGTAGCGGGGCCAGGGATGAGACCCAGTACTTC
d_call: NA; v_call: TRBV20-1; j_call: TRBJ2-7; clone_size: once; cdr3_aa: CSARDPRSSYEQYF; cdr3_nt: TGCAGTGCTAGAGATCCTAGGAGCTCCTACGAGCAGTACTTC
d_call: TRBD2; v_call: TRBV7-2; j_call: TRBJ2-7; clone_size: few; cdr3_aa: CASSLAPSGSNDEQYF; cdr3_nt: TGTGCCAGCAGCTTAGCGCCGAGCGGGAGTAACGACGAGCAGTACTTC
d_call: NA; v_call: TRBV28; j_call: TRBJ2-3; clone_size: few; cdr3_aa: CASSLLPPSTDTQYF; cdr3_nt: TGTGCCAGCAGTCTCCTCCCCCCTAGCACAGATACGCAGTATTTT
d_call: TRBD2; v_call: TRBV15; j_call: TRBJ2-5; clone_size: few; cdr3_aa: CATSRDLGLAGDLGTQYF; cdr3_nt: TGTGCCACCAGCAGAGATCTGGGACTAGCGGGGGACCTCGGGACCCAGTACTTC
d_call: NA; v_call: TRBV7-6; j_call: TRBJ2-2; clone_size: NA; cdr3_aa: CASSLDGAITGELFF; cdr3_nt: TGTGCCAGCAGCTTAGACGGGGCGATTACCGGGGAGCTGTTTTTT
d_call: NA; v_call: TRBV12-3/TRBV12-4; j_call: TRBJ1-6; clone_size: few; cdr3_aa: CASTKSGGNSPLHF; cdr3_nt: TGTGCCAGCACCAAGTCTGGGGGGAATTCACCCCTCCACTTT
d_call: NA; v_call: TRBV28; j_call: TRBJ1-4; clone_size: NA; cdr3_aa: CASSLWQWDKLFF; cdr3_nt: TGTGCCAGCAGTTTATGGCAGTGGGACAAACTGTTTTTT
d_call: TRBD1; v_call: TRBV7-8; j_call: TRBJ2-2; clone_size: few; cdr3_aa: CASSLTQGAEGELFF; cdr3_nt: TGTGCCAGCAGCTTAACTCAGGGGGCCGAAGGGGAGCTGTTTTTT
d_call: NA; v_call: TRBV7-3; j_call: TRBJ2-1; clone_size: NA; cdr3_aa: CASSDRALRGYNEQFF; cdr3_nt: TGTGCCAGCAGCGATCGGGCCCTCCGGGGGTACAATGAGCAGTTCTTC
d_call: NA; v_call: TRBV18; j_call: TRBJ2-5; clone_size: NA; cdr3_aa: CASSPLYRETQYF; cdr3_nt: TGTGCCAGCTCACCCCTGTACCGGGAGACCCAGTACTTC
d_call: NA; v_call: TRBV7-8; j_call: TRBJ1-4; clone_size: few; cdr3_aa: CASSLEAASNEKLFF; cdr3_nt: TGTGCCAGCAGCTTAGAGGCAGCGTCTAATGAAAAACTGTTTTTT
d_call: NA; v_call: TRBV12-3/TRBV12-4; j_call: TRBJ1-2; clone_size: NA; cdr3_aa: CASSPGAQRGYTF; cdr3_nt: TGTGCCAGCAGCCCTGGGGCGCAAAGGGGCTACACCTTC
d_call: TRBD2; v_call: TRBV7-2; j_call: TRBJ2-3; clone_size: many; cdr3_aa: CASSRLAADSTDTQYF; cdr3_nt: TGTGCCAGCAGCCGACTAGCGGCGGATAGCACAGATACGCAGTATTTT
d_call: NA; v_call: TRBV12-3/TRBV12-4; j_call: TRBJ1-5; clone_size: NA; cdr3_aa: CASSLNPSGLQPQHF; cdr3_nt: TGTGCCAGCAGTTTAAACCCGTCGGGGCTGCAGCCCCAGCATTTT
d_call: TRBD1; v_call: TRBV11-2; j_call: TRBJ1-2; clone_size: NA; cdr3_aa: CASSHGQGVNGYTF; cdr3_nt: TGTGCCAGCAGCCACGGACAGGGCGTCAATGGCTACACCTTC
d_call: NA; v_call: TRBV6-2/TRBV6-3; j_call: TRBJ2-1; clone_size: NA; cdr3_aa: CASSYSVHNEQFF; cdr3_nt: TGTGCCAGCAGTTATAGCGTACACAATGAGCAGTTCTTC
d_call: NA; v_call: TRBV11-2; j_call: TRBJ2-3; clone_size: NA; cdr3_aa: CASSLLDVTDTQYF; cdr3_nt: TGTGCCAGCAGCTTATTAGACGTGACAGATACGCAGTATTTT
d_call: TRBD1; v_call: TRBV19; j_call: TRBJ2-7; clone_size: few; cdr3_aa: CASSPQGAGEQYF; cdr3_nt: TGTGCCAGTAGTCCCCAGGGGGCAGGCGAGCAGTACTTC
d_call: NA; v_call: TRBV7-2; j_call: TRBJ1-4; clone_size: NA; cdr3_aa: CASSLVRESGLFF; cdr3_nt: TGTGCCAGCAGCTTGGTTCGGGAGTCAGGACTGTTTTTT
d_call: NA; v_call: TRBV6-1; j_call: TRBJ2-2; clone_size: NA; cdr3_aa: CATHVLSTGELFF; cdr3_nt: TGTGCCACCCACGTTCTTAGCACCGGGGAGCTGTTTTTT
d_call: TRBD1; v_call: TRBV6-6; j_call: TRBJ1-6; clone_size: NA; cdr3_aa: CASSYSGWTGMEYSPLHF; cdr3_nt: TGTGCCAGCAGTTACTCCGGATGGACAGGAATGGAGTATTCACCCCTCCACTTT
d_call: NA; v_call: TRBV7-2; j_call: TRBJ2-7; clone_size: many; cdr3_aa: CASSTNGLSYEQYF; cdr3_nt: TGTGCCAGCAGCACTAACGGCCTCTCCTACGAGCAGTACTTC
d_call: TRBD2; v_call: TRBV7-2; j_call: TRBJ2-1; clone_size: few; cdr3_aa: CASSLGPLAGGFNEQFF; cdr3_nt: TGTGCCAGCAGCTTAGGCCCCCTAGCGGGAGGTTTCAATGAGCAGTTCTTC
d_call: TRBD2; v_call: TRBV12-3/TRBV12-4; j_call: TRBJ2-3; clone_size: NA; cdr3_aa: CASSKESLRGILAGGTDTQYF; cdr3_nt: TGTGCCAGCAGCAAAGAAAGTTTACGGGGGATCCTAGCGGGGGGCACAGATACGCAGTATTTT
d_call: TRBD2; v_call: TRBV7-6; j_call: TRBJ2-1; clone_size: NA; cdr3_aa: CASSLAPRLAGIGFSYNEQFF; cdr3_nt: TGTGCCAGCAGCTTAGCGCCACGACTAGCGGGGATAGGATTCTCCTACAATGAGCAGTTCTTC
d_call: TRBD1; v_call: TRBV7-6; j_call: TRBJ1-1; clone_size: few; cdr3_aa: CASSSSGGVVDTEAFF; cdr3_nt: TGTGCCAGCAGCTCTTCAGGGGGTGTTGTTGACACTGAAGCTTTCTTT
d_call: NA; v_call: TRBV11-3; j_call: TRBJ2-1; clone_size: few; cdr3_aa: CASSPASASSYNEQFF; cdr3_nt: TGTGCCAGCAGCCCCGCTAGCGCGAGCTCCTACAATGAGCAGTTCTTC
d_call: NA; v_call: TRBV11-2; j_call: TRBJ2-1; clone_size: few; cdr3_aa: CASSFWDEQFF; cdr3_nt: TGTGCCAGCAGCTTTTGGGATGAGCAGTTCTTC
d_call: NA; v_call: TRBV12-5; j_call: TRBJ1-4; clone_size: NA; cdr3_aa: CASGAYREKLFF; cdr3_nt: TGTGCTAGTGGTGCGTATAGGGAAAAACTGTTTTTT
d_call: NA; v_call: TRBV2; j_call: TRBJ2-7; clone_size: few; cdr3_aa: CASSSSIYEQYF; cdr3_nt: TGTGCCAGCAGTTCTTCCATCTACGAGCAGTACTTC
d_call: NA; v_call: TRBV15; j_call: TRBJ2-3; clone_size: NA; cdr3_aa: CATSRAPGPADTQYF; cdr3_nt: TGTGCCACCAGCAGAGCCCCTGGGCCTGCAGATACGCAGTATTTT
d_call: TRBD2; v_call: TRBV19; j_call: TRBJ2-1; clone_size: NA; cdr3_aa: CASRSGLAGNEQFF; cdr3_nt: TGTGCCAGTAGATCAGGACTAGCTGGCAATGAGCAGTTCTTC
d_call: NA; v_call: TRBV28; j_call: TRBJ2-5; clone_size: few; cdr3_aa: CASSRPTGSVEAQYF; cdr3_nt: TGTGCCAGCAGCCGACCAACAGGGTCGGTGGAGGCCCAGTACTTC
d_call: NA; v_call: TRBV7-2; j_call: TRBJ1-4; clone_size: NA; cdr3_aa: CASSSGTGRKLFF; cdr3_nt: TGTGCCAGCAGCTCCGGGACCGGGAGGAAACTGTTTTTT
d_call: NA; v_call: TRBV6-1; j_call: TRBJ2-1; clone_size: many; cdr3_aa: CASSLVRGYGEQFF; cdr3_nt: TGTGCCAGCAGTTTGGTCAGGGGTTACGGTGAGCAGTTCTTC
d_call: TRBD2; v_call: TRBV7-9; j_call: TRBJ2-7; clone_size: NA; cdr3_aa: CASSFGLAGENYEQYF; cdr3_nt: TGTGCCAGCAGCTTCGGACTAGCGGGGGAGAACTACGAGCAGTACTTC